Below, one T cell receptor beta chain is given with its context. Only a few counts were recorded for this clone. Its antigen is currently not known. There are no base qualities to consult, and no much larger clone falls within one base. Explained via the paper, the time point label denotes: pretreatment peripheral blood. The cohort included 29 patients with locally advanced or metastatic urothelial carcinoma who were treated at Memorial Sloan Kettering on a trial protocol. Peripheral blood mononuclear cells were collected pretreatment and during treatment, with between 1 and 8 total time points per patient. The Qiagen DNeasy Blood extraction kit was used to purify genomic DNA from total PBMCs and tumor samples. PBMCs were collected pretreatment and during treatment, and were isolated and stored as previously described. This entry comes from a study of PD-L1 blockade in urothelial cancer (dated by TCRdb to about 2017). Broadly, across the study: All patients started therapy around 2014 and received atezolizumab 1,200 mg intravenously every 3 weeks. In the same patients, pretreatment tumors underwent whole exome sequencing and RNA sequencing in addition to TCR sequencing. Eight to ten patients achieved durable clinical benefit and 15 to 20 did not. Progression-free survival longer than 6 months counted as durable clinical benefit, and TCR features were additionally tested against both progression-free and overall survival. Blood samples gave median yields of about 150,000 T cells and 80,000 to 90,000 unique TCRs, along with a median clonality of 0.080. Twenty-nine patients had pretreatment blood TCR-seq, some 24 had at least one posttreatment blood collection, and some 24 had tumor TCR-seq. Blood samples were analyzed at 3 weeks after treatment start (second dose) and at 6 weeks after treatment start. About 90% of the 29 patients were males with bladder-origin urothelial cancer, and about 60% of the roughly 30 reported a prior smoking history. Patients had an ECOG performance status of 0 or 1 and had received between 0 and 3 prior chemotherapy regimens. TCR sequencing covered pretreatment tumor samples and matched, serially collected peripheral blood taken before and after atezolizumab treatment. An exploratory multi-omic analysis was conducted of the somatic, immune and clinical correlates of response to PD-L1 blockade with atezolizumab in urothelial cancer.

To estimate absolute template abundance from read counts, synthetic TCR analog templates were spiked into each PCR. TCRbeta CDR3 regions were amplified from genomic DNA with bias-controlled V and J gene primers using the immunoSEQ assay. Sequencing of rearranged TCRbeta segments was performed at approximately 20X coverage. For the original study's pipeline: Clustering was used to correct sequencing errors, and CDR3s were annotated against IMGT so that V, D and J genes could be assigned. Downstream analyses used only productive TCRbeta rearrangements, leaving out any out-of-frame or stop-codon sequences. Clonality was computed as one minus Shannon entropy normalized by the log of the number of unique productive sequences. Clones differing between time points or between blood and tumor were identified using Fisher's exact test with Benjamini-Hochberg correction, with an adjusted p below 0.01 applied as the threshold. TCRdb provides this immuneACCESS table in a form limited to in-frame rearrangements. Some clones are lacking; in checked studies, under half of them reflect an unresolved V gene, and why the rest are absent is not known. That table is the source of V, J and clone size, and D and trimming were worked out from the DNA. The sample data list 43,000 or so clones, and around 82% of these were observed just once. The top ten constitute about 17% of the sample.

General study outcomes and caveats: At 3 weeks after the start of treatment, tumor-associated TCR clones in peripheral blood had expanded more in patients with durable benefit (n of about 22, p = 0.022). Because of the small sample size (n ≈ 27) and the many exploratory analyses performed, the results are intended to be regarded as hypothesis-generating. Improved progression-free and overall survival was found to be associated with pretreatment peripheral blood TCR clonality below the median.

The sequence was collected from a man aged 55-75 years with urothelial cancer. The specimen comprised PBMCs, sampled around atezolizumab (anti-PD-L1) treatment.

The CDR3 is CASSRTRMNTEAFF. The sequence in DNA is TGTGCCAGCAGTCGGACAAGAATGAACACTGAAGCTTTCTTT. Rearrangement joined TRBV27 to TRBJ1-1; a weak D assignment points to TRBD1 (5 bases agree). The trim is 5 bases for V and 0 bases for J, with a gap of 10 bases between the germline ends. The CDR3, from cysteine to phenylalanine, totals 14 residues. Only the CDR3 part of the read is kept: 42 bases, read in frame from the first base. CDR1 is given as MNHEY and CDR2 as SMNVEV, both from the germline V gene (reference sequence).